This is a list of T cell receptor beta chains from one sample in a study of beta chain features in type 1 diabetes. Method: immunoSEQ multiplex PCR; TCRdb's copy keeps in-frame clones and lacks some. Of 450,000 to 600,000 clones in the sample, approximately 28% were seen once. Material: naive CD4+ T cells from blood. These receptors came from a man younger than 30 in good health. CDR3s leave out the opening cysteine and the closing phenylalanine or tryptophan. Expanded clones are given a class, and other clones once, few, many or no size at all.

TRBJ1-2 | - | TRBV9 | ASSPIGANYGYT
TRBJ2-6 | - | TRBV5-1 | ASSEGHIYGANVLT
TRBJ1-1 | - | TRBV9 | ASSVASSNTEAF
TRBJ2-2 | few | TRBV14 | ASSHPGTTNTGELF
TRBJ2-5 | - | TRBV4-2 | ASSQVSADYRETQY
TRBJ2-5 | few | TRBV9 | ASSVALTQETQY
TRBJ2-5 | - | TRBV6-1 | ASSVSGETQY
TRBJ2-5 | - | TRBV29-1 | SVVFDGQETQY
TRBJ1-2 | few | TRBV7-8 | ASSLGSYGYT
TRBJ2-1 | - | TRBV9 | ASSVMSMGTYNEQF
TRBJ2-3 | few | TRBV12-1 | ATPIYASSTDTQY
TRBJ2-4 | - | TRBV11-2 | ATRLIAKNIQY
TRBJ2-1 | - | TRBV9 | ASSVVGLNNEQF